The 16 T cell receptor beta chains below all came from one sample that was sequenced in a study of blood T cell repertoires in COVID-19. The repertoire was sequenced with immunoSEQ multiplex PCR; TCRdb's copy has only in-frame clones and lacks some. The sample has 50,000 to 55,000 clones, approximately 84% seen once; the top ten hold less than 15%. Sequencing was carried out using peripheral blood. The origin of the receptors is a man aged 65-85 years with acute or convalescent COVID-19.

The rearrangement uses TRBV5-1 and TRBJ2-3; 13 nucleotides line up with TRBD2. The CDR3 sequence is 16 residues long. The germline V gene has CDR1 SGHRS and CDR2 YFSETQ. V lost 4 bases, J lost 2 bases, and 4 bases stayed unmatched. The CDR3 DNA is TGCGCCAGCAGCGTGGGACTAGCGGGGCTCACAGATACGCAGTATTTT. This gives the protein CASSVGLAGLTDTQYF.

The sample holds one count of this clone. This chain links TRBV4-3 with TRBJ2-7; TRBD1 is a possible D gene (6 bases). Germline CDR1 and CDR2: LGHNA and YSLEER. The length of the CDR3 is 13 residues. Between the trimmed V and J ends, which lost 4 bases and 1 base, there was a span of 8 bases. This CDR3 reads CASSRQGSYEQYF. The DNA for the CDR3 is TGCGCCAGCAGCCGCCAGGGGTCCTACGAGCAGTACTTC.

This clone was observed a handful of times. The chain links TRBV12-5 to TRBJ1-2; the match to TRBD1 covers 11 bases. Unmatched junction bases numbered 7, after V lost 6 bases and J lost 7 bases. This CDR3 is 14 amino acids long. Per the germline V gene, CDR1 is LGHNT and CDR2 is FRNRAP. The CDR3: CASGNGQGAGGYTF. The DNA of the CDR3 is TGTGCTAGTGGAAACGGACAGGGGGCCGGTGGCTACACCTTC.

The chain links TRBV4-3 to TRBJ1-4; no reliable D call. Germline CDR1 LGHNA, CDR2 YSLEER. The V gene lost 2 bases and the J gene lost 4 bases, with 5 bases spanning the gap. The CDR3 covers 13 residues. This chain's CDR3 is CASSQPLNEKLFF. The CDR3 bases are TGCGCCAGCAGCCAACCCCTTAATGAAAAACTGTTTTTT.

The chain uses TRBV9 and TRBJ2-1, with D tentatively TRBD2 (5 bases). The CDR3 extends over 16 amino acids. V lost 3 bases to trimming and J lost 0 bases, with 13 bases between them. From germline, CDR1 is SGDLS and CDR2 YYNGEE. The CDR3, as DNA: TGTGCCAGCAGCGGTAGCGCGCTAGCCTCCTACAATGAGCAGTTCTTC. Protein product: CASSGSALASYNEQFF.

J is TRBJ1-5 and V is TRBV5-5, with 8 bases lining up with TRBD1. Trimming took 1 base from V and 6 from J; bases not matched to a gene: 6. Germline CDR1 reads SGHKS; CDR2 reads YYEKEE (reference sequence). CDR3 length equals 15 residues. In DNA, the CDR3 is TGTGCCAGCAGCTTGACGACAGGGGTAGGTCAGCCCCAGCATTTT. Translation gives CASSLTTGVGQPQHF.

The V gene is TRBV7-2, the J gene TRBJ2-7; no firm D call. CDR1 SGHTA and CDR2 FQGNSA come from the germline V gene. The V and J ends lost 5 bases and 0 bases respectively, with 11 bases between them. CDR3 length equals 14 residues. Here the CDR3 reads CASSQRGTSYEQYF. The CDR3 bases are TGTGCCAGCAGCCAGCGCGGAACCTCCTACGAGCAGTACTTC.

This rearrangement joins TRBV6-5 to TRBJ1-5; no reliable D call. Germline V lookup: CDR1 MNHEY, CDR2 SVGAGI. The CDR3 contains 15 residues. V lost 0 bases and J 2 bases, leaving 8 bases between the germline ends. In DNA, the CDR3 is TGTGCCAGCAGTTACTCTACCGGGGGCAATCAGCCCCAGCATTTT. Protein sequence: CASSYSTGGNQPQHF.

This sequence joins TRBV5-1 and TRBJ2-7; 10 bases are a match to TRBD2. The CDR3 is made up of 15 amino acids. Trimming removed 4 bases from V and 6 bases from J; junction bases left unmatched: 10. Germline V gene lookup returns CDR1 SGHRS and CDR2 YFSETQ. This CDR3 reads CASSPTGLAGVEQYF. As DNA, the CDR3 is TGCGCCAGCAGCCCGACGGGCCTAGCGGGAGTCGAGCAGTACTTC.

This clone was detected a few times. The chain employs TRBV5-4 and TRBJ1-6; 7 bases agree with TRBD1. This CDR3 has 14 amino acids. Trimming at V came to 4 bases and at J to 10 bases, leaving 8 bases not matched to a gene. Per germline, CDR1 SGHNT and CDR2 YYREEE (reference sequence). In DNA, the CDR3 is TGTGCCAGCAGCGCCCGACAGGGTAGATCACCCCTCCACTTT. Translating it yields CASSARQGRSPLHF.

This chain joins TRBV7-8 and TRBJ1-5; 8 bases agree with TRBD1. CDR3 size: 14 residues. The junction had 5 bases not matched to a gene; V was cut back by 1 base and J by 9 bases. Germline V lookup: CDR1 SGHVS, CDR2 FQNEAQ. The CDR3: CASSLDWTGPPQHF. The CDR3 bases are TGTGCCAGCAGCTTAGATTGGACAGGGCCGCCCCAGCATTTT.

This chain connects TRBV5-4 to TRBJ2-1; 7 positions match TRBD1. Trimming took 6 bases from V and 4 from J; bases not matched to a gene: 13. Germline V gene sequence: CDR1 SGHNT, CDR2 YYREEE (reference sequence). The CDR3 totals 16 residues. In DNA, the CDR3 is TGTGCCAGCACTTTGAACTTGGGACAGAATTACAATGAGCAGTTCTTC. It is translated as CASTLNLGQNYNEQFF.

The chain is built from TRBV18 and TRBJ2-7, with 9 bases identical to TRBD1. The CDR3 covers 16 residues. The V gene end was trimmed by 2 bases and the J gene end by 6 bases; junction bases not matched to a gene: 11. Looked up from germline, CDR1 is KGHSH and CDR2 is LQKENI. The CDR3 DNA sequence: TGTGCCAGCTCACCAAGTCCGACAGGGGGGCTTTTCGAGCAGTACGTC. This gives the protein CASSPSPTGGLFEQYV.

The CDR3 nucleotides are TGTGCCAGCAGCGTGATCACAGGGAAGTGGTACGAGCAGTACGTC. Protein: CASSVITGKWYEQYV. The chain is built from TRBV9 and TRBJ2-7, with D tentatively TRBD1 (6 bases). Germline V gene sequence: CDR1 SGDLS, CDR2 YYNGEE. The CDR3 has 15 amino acids. Trimming removed 2 bases at V and 4 bases at J, with 16 bases between.

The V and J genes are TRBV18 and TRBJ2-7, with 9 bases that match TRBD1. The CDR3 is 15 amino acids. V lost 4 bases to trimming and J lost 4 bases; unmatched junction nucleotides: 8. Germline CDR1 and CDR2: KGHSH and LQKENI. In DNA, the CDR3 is TGTGCCAGCTCACTCGGACAGGGGAAGGGGTACGAGCAGTACGTC. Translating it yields CASSLGQGKGYEQYV.

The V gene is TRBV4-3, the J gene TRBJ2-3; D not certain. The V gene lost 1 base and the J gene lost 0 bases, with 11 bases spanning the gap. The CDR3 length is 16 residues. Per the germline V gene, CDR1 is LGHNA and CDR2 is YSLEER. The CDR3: CASSQGFKLSTDTQYF. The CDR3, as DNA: TGCGCCAGCAGCCAAGGATTTAAGCTCAGCACAGATACGCAGTATTTT.